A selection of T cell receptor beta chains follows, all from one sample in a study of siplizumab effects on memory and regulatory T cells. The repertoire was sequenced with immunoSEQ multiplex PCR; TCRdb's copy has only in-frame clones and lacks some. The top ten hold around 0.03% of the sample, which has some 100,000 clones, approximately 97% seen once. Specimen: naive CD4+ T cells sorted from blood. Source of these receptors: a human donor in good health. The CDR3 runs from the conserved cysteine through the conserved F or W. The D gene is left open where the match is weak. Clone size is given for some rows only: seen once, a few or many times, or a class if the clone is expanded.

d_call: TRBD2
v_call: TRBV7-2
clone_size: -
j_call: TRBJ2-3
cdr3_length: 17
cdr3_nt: TGTGCCAGCAGCTTAGCTCTCGCGGGGGGCGGTACAGATACGCAGTATTTT
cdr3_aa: CASSLALAGGGTDTQYF

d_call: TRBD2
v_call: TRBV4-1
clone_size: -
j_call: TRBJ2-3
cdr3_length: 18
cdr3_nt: TGCGCCAGCAGCCAGAGGACTAGCGGGGGCCTTAGCACAGATACGCAGTATTTT
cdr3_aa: CASSQRTSGGLSTDTQYF

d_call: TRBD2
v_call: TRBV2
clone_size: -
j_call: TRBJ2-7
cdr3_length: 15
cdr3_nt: TGTGCCAGCAGTGAAGAGGTAGCGGGGACCTACGAGCAGTACTTC
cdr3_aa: CASSEEVAGTYEQYF

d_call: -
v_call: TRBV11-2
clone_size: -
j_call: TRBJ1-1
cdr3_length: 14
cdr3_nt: TGTGCCAGCAGCTTAGATCAGGGAAGGGGTGAAGCTTTCTTT
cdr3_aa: CASSLDQGRGEAFF

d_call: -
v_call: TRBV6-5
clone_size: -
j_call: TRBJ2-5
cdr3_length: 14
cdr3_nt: TGTGCCAGCAGTTCTGAGGGAATGGGCGAGACCCAGTACTTC
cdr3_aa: CASSSEGMGETQYF

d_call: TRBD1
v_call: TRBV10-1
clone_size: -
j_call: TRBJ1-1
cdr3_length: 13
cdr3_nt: TGCGCCAGCAGGGGCAGGGGGCAAAGTGAAGCTTTCTTT
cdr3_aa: CASRGRGQSEAFF

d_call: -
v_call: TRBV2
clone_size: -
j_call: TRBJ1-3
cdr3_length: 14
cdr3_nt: TGTGCCAGCAGCTTACAGCGTTTTGGAAACACCATATATTTT
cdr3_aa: CASSLQRFGNTIYF

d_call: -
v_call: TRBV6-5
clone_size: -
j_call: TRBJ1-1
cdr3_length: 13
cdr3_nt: TGTGCCAGCATTGGACGGAAGAACACTGAAGCTTTCTTT
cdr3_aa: CASIGRKNTEAFF

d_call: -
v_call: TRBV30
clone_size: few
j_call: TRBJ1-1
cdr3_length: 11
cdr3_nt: TGTGCCTGGAGGGCAGAAACTGAAGCTTTCTTT
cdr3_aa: CAWRAETEAFF

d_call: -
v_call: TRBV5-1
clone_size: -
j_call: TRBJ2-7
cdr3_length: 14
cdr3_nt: TGCGCCAGCAGCTTGGGTCCCCGATCCTACGAGCAGTACTTC
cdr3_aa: CASSLGPRSYEQYF

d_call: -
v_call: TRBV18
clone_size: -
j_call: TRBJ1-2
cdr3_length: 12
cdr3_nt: TGTGCCAGCTCCCTGGGCAGGGATGGCTACACCTTC
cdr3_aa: CASSLGRDGYTF

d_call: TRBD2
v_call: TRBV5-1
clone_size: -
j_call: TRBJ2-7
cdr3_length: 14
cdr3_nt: TGCGCCAGCAGCCTTAGCGGGGGGGCTCGAGAGCAGTACTTC
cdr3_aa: CASSLSGGAREQYF

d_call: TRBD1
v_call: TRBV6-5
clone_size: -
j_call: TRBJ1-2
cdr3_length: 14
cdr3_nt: TGTGCCAGCAGCAGAATCGGGGACAGCTATGGCTACACCTTC
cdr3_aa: CASSRIGDSYGYTF

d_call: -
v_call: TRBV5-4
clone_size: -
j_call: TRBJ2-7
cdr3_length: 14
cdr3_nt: TGTGCCAGCAGCTTGGGGCGTGGGCCCTACGAGCAGTACTTC
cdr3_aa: CASSLGRGPYEQYF

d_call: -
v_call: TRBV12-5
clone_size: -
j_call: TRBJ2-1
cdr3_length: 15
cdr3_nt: TGTGCTAGTGCCCTCGGGGGACGCTCCTACAATGAGCAGTTCTTC
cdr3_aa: CASALGGRSYNEQFF